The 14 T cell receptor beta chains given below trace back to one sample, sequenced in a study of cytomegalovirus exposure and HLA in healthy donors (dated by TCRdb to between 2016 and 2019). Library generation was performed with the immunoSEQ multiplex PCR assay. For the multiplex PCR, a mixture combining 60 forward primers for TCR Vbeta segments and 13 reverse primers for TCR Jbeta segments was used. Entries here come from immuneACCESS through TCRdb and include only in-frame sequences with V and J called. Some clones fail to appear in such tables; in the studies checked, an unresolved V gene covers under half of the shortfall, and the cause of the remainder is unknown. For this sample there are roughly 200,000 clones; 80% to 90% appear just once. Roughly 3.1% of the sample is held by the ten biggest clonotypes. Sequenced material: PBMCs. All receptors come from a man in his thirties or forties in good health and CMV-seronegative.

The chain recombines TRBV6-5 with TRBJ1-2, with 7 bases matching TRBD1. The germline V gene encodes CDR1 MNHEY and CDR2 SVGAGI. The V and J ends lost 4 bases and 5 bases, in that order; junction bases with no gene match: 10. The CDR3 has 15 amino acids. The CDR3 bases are TGTGCCAGCAGTTTGTCCGGGACAGAGATTTATGGCTACACCTTC. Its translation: CASSLSGTEIYGYTF.

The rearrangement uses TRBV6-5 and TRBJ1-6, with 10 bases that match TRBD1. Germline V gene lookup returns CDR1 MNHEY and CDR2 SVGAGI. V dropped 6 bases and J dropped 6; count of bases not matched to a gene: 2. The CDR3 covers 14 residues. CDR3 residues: CASSRTGGNSPLHF. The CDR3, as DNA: TGTGCCAGCAGCCGGACAGGGGGTAATTCACCCCTCCACTTT.

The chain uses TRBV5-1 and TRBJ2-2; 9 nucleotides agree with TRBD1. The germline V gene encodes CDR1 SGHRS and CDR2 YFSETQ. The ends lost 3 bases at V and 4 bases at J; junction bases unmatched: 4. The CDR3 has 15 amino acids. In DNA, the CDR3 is TGCGCCAGCAGCTCCGGGACAGGGTCCACCGGGGAGCTGTTTTTT. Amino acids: CASSSGTGSTGELFF. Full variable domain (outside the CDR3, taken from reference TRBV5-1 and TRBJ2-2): KAGVTQTPRYLIKTRGQQVTLSCSPISGHRSVSWYQQTPGQGLQFLFEYFSETQRNKGNFPGRFSGRQFSNSRSEMNVSTLELGDSALYLCASSSGTGSTGELFFGEGSRLTVL.

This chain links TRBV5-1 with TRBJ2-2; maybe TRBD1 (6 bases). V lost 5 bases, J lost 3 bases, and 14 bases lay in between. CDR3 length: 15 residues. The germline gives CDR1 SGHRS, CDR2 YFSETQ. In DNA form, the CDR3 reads TGCGCCAGCAGGTTCCAGGGGTTGGACACCGGGGAGCTGTTTTTT. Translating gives CASRFQGLDTGELFF.

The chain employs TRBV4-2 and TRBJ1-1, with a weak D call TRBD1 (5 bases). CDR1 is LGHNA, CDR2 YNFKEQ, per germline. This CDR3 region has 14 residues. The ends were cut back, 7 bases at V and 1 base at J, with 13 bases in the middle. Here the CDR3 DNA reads TGTGCCAGCAACCCCGCGCAGGGGAACACTGAAGCTTTCTTT. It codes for CASNPAQGNTEAFF.

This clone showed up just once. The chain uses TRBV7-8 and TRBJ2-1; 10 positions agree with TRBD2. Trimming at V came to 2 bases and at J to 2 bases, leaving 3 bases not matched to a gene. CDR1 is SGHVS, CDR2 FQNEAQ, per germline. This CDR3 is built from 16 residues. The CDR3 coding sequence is TGTGCCAGCAGCTTAACTAGCGGGAACCCCTACAATGAGCAGTTCTTC. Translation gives CASSLTSGNPYNEQFF.

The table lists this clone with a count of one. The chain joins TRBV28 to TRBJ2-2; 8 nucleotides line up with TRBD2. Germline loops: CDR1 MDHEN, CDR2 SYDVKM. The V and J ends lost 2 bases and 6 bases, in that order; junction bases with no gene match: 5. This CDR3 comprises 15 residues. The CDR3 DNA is TGTGCCAGCAGTTTACTCGGGGGGGCTGCCGGGGAGCTGTTTTTT. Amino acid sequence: CASSLLGGAAGELFF.

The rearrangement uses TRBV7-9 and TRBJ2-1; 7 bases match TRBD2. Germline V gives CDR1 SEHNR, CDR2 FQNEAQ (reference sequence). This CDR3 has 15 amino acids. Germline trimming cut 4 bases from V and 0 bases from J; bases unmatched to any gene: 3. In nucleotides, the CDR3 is TGTGCCAGCAGCTCTAGCGGAGGCTCCTACAATGAGCAGTTCTTC. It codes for CASSSSGGSYNEQFF. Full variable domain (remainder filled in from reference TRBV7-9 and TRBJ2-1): DTGVSQNPRHKITKRGQNVTFRCDPISEHNRLYWYRQTLGQGPEFLTYFQNEAQLEKSRLLSDRFSAERPKGSFSTLEIQRTEQGDSAMYLCASSSSGGSYNEQFFGPGTRLTVL.

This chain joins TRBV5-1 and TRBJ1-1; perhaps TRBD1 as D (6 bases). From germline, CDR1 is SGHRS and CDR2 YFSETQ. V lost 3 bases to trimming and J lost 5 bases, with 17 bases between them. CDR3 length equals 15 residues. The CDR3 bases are TGCGCCAGCAGCTCTTCAGGGAATACAGGGACTGAAGCTTTCTTT. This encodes CASSSSGNTGTEAFF.

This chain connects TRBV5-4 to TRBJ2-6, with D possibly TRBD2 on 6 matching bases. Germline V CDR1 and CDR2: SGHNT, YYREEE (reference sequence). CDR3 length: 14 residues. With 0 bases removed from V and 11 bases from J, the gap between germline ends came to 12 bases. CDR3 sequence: CASSLASSGDVLTF. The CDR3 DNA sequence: TGTGCCAGCAGCTTGGCCAGTTCGGGAGACGTCCTGACTTTC. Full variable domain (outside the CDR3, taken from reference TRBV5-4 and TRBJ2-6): ETGVTQSPTHLIKTRGQQVTLRCSSQSGHNTVSWYQQALGQGPQFIFQYYREEENGRGNFPPRFSGLQFPNYSSELNVNALELDDSALYLCASSLASSGDVLTFGAGSRLTVL.

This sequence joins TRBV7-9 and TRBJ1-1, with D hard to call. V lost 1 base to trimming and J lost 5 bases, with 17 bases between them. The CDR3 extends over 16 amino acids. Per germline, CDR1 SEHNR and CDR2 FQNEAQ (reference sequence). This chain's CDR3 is CASSLGPSFPLTEAFF. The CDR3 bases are TGTGCCAGCAGCTTAGGGCCCTCGTTTCCCTTAACTGAAGCTTTCTTT.

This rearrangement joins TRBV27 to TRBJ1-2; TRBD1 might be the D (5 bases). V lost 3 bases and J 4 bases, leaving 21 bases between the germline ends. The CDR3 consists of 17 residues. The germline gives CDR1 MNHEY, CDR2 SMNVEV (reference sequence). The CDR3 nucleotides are TGTGCCAGCAGTTTGAATGTCGAGACAGCGTTTTTCTATGGCTACACCTTC. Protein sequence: CASSLNVETAFFYGYTF.

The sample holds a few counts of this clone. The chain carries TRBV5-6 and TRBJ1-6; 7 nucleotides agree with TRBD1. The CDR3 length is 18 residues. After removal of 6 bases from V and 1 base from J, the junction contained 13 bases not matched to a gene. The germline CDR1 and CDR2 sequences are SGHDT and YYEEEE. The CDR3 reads CASISAGLQGSYNSPLHF. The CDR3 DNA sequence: TGTGCCAGCATCTCCGCTGGCCTACAGGGGTCCTATAATTCACCCCTCCACTTT.

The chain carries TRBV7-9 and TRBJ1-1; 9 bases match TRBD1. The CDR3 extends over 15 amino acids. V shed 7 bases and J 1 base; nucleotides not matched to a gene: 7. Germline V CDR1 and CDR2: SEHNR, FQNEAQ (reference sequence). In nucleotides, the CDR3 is TGTGCCAGCACCCCTGACAGGGGGGGGAACACTGAAGCTTTCTTT. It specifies CASTPDRGGNTEAFF. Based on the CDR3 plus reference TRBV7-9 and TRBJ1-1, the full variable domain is DTGVSQNPRHKITKRGQNVTFRCDPISEHNRLYWYRQTLGQGPEFLTYFQNEAQLEKSRLLSDRFSAERPKGSFSTLEIQRTEQGDSAMYLCASTPDRGGNTEAFFGQGTRLTVV.